This record looks at one T cell receptor (beta chain) sequence and its context. This clonotype was detected many times. What antigen it recognizes has not been identified. No base quality values were provided; no much bigger clone lies one nucleotide off. Counted from cysteine to phenylalanine, this CDR3 has 12 amino acids. Of all the DNA, just the CDR3 is kept, 36 bases in frame from base 1. The germline V gene encodes CDR1 SGHAT and CDR2 FQNNGV. V is shortened by 6 bases, J by 1 base, and the region joining them spans 5 bases. The data were obtained in a study of human T cells and chemical hapten exposure (dated by TCRdb to the early 2020s). A note on the overall study: For sensitization, 2% DPC in acetone was applied to an approximately 2 cm by approximately 2 cm area of upper inner arm skin. Libraries were pooled for sequencing, and variation in per-sample TCR yields was attributed mainly to small differences in library volumes within the pool. Patch testing on the upper back used Finn chambers containing 0.01% DPC, with scoring done after 6 days according to International Contact Dermatitis Research Group standards. Blood samples were taken from patients before sensitization (week 0) and at 2, 6 and about 24 weeks after DPC sensitization. Throughout the approximately 22-week study period, patients were also given weekly therapeutic DPC doses on the scalp. Peripheral blood TCR repertoire changes were tracked in vivo in alopecia patients during primary and secondary sensitization to the hapten diphenylcyclopropenone (DPC). Twenty-nine alopecia patients provided blood for TCR sequencing at one to four time points (pre-sensitization, 2, 6 and 24 weeks). The mostly female patient cohort included alopecia areata with under or over 50% scalp involvement, alopecia totalis and alopecia universalis.

The label giving this sample's time point can be read as: patch test 2, 6 weeks after DPC sensitization. This specimen's treatment or condition label, interpreted: therapeutic diphenylcyclopropenone sensitization with weekly scalp DPC. Blood at each patch-test visit was drawn before the patch test was applied. Eligible patients were aged 18 to 70, diagnosed with alopecia, deemed suitable for DPC therapy, and excluded if pregnant. Total RNA was extracted from unfractionated whole blood collected in Tempus Blood RNA tubes. The full study reports these points: Repeated subsampling changed both the strength of the expansion versus patch-test correlation and the threshold at which that correlation became significant. The number of PT1 expanded TCRs positively correlated with patch test score, significant at thresholds 8, 16 and 32 but not 4. Alopecia, a presumed autoimmune disease, was present in all patients, so the immune response of the patients might differ from that of healthy individuals. Significantly more large CDR3 similarity clusters were formed by expanded TCRs than by pre-sensitization or healthy control sets, consistent with antigen-driven responses. DPC sensitization did not change the number of TCRs with a frequency above 1 in 1000, and there was no evidence of changes in global repertoire structure.

To prepare the library, RACE was applied. The data were produced on a NextSeq 500. Library preparation attached unique molecular identifiers to individual cDNA molecules for quantitative, reproducible TCR counting. From each blood RNA sample, both TCR alpha and TCR beta chains were sequenced. The paper's data handling went like this. A median of around 100,000 TCRs per sample was observed, with a range of about 20,000 to 690,600. The Decombinator software suite was used to annotate V, J and CDR3 in the TCR reads. To make PS versus PT1 abundance plots, every sample was subsampled to the same number of TCRs (28,000). Expanded TCRs were defined as absent before sensitization and observed at least eight times at the 2-week time point. The public reads were run again by TCRdb, first through fastp at Q25 and then through MiXCR, and only productive beta chains were kept. Duplicate CDR3 protein sequences are folded into a single record with the most common DNA and genes. The V and J calls, along with clone size, are taken from TCRdb and not from the paper's own processing. This sample comprises 330,000 or so distinct CDR3 sequences, just under 6.5% of them detected only once. The top ten clones comprise around 5.6% of the sample.

The receptor comes from a woman in her late teens or twenties with alopecia areata. Some clones in this sample may be carry-over from other donors' samples. The chain uses TRBV11-2 and TRBJ2-3; the D segment cannot be called with confidence. The material was whole blood, obtained in connection with sensitization to the hapten diphenylcyclopropenone (DPC). The CDR3 region has the sequence CASRYGTDTQYF. The DNA is TGTGCCAGCAGGTACGGCACAGATACGCAGTATTTT.